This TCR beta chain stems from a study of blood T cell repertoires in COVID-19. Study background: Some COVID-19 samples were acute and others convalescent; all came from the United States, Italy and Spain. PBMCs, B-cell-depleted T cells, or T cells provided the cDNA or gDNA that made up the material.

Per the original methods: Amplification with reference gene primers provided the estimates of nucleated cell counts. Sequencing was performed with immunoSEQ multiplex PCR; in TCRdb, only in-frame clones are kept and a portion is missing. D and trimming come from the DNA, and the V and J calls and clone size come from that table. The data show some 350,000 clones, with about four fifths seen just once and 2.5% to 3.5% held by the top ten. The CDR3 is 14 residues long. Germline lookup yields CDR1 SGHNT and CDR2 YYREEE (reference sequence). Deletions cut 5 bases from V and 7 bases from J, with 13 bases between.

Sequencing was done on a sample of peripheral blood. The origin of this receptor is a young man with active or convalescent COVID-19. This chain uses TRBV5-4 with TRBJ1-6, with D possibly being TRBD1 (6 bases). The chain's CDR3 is CASRPDSQNSPLHF. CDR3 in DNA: TGTGCCAGCAGGCCGGACAGTCAAAATTCACCCCTCCACTTT.